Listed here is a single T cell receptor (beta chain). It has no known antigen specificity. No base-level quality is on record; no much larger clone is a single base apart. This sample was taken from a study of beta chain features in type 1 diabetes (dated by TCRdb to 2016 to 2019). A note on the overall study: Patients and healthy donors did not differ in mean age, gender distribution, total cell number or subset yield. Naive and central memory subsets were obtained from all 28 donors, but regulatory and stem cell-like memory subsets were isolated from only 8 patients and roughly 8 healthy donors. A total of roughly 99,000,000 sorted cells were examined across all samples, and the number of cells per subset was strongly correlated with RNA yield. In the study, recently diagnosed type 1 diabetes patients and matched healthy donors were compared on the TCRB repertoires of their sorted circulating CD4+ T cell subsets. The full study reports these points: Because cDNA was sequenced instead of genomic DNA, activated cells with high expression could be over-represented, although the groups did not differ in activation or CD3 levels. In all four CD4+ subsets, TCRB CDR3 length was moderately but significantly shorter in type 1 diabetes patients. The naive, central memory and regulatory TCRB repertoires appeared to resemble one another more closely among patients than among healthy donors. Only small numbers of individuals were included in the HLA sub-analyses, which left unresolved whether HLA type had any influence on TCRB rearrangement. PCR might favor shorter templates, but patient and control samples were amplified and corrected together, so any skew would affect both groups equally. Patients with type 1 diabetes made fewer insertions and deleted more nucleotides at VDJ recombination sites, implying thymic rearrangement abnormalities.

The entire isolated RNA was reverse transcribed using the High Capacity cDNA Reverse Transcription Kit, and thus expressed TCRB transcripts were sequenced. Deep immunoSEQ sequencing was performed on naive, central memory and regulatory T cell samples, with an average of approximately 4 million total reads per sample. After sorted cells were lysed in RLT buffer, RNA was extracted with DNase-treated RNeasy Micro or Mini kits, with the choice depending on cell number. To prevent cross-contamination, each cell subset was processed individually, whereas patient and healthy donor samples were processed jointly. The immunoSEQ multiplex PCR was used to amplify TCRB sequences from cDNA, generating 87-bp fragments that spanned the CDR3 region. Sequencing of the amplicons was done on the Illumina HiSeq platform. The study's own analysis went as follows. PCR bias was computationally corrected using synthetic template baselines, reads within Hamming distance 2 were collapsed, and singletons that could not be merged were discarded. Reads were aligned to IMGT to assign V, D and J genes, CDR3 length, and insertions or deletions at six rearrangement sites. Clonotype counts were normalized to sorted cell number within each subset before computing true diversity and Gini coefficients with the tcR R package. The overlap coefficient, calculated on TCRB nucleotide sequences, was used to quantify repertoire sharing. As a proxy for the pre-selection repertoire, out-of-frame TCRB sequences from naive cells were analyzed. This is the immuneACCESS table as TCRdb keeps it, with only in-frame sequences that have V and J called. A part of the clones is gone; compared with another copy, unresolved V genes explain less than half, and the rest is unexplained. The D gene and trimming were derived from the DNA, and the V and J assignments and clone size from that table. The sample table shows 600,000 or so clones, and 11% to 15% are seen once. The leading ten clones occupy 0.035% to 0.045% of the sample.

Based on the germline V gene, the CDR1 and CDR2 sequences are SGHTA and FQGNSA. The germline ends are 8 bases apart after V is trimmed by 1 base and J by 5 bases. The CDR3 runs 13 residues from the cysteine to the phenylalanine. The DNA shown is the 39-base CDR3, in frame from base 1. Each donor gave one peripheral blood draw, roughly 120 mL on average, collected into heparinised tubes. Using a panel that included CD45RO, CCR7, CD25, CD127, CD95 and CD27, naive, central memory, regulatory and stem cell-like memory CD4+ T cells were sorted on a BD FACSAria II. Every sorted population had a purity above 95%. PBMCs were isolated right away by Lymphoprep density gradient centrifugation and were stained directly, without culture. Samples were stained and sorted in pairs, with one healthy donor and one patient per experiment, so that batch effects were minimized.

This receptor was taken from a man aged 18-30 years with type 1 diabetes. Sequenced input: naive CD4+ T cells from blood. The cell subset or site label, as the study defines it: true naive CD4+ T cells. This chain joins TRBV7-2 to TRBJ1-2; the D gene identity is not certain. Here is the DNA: TGTGCCAGCAGCTTAGGTCAGACATATGGCTACACCTTC. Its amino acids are CASSLGQTYGYTF.